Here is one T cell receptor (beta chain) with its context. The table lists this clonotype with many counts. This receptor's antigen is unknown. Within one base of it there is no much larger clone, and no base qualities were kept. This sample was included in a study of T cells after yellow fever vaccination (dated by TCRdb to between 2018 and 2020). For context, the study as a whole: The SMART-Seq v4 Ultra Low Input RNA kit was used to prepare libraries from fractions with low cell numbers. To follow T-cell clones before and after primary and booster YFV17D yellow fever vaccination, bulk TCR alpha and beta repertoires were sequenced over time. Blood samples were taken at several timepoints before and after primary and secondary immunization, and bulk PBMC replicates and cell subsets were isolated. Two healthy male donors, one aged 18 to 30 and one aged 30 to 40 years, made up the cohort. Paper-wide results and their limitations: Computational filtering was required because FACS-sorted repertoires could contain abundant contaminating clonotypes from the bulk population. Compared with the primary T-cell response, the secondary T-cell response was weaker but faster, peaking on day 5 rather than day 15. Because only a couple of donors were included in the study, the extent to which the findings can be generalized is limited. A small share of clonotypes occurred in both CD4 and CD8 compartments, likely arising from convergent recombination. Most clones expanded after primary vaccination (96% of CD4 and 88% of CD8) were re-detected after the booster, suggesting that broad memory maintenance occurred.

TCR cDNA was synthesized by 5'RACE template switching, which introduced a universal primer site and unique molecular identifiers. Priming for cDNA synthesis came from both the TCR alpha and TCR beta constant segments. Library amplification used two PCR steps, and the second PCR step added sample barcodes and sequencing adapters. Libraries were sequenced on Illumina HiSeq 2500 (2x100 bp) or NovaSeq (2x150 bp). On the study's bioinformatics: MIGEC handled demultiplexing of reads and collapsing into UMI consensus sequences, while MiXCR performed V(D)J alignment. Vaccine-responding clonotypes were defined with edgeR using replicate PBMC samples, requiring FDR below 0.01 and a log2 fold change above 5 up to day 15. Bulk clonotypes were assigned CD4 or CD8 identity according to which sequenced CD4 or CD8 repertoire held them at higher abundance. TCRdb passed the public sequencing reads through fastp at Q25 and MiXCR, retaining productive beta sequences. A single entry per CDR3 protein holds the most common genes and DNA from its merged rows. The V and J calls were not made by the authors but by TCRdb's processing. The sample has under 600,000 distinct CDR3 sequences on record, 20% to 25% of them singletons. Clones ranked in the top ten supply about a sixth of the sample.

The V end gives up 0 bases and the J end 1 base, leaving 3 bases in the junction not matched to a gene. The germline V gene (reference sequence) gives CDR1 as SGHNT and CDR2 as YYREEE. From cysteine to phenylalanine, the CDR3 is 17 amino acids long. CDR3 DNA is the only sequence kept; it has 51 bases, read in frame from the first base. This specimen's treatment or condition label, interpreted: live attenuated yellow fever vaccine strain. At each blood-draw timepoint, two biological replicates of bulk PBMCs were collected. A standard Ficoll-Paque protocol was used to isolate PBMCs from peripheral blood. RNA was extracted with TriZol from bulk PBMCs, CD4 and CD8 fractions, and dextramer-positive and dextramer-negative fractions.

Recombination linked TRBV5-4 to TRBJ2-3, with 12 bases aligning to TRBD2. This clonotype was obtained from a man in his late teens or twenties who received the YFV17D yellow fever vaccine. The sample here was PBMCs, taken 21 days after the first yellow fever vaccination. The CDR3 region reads CASSLARLAGGTDTQYF. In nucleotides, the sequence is TGTGCCAGCAGCTTGGCCAGACTAGCGGGGGGCACAGATACGCAGTATTTT.